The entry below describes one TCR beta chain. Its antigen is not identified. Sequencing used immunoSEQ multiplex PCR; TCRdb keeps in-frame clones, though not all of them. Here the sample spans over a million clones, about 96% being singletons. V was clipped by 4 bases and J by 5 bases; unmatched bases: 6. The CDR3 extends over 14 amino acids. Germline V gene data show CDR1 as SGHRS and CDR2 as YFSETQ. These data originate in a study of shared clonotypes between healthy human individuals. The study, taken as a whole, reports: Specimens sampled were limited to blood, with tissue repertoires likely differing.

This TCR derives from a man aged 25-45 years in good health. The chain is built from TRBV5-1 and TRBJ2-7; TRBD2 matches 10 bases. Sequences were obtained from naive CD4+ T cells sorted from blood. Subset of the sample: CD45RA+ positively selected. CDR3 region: CASSDLAGDDEQYF. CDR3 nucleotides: TGCGCCAGCAGCGACCTAGCGGGAGATGACGAGCAGTACTTC.